Following are 20 T cell receptor beta chains from one sample sequenced in a study of lymphopenia after photon versus proton radiotherapy. Profiling relied on immunoSEQ multiplex PCR, and the TCRdb table lists in-frame clones only, not all of them. The sample includes about 70,000 clones, about 87% of them seen just once. The sequencing here drew on peripheral blood, taken from a patient treated with proton-based radiotherapy. These receptors originate from a man older than 75 with esophageal cancer.

Here the CDR3 reads CASSIGQGPHNEQFF. In DNA, the CDR3 is TGTGCCAGTAGTATCGGACAGGGCCCCCACAATGAGCAGTTCTTC. This chain connects TRBV19 to TRBJ2-1; 8 bases are a match to TRBD1. V lost 3 bases to trimming and J lost 5 bases; unmatched junction nucleotides: 6. CDR1 LNHDA and CDR2 SQIVND come from the germline V gene (reference sequence). This CDR3 has 15 residues.

V is TRBV10-1 and J is TRBJ2-6; D is unclear. Trimming took 0 bases from V and 3 from J, leaving 0 bases between them. The CDR3 contains 13 residues. Germline CDR1 and CDR2: WNHNN and SYGVQD (reference sequence). In DNA form, the CDR3 reads TGCGCCAGCAGTGAGTCTGGGGCCAACGTCCTGACTTTC. Amino acid sequence: CASSESGANVLTF.

The chain links TRBV4-3 to TRBJ2-5; TRBD2 matches 10 bases. V lost 1 base to trimming and J lost 0 bases; unmatched junction nucleotides: 2. CDR1 is LGHNA, CDR2 YSLEER, per germline. The CDR3 loop spans 16 amino acids. The CDR3 region has the DNA TGCGCCAGCAGCCAAGGGGGACTAGCGAACCAAGAGACCCAGTACTTC. Translation gives CASSQGGLANQETQYF.

The V call is TRBV30, the J call TRBJ1-4, with D uncertain. The CDR3 consists of 13 residues. Germline CDR1 GTSNPN, CDR2 SVGIG (reference sequence). V lost 5 bases to trimming and J lost 5 bases, with 12 bases between them. CDR3: CAWGVVGNEKLFF. CDR3 coding DNA: TGTGCCTGGGGGGTAGTGGGGAATGAAAAACTGTTTTTT.

This clone occurred a few times. This chain links TRBV15 with TRBJ2-1; 9 bases line up with TRBD1. The germline CDR1 and CDR2 sequences are LNHNV and YYDKDF (reference sequence). This CDR3 contains 16 residues. V gave up 0 bases and J gave up 8 bases; unmatched junction bases: 8. The CDR3 reads CATSRDLGQGWDEQFF. The CDR3, as DNA: TGTGCCACCAGCAGAGATCTGGGACAGGGTTGGGATGAGCAGTTCTTC.

J is TRBJ2-5 and V is TRBV7-9, with D possibly being TRBD1 (5 bases). The CDR3 covers 15 residues. Germline CDR1 reads SEHNR; CDR2 reads FQNEAQ (reference sequence). The ends were cut back, 2 bases at V and 7 bases at J, with 17 bases in the middle. In DNA form, the CDR3 reads TGTGCCAGCAGCTTAATGAAGGGGCCCGAGGTGACCCAGTACTTC. Translating gives CASSLMKGPEVTQYF.

V gene TRBV2 combines with J gene TRBJ1-2, with D possibly TRBD1 on 6 matching bases. Trimming removed 8 bases at V and 1 base at J, with 17 bases between. Germline V gene sequence: CDR1 SNHLY, CDR2 FYNNEI. This CDR3 is 15 amino acids long. Here the CDR3 reads CASPISRGNNYGYTF. In DNA form, the CDR3 reads TGTGCCAGCCCAATCAGCAGGGGCAATAACTATGGCTACACCTTC.

The table lists this clone with a few counts. The chain links TRBV27 to TRBJ2-1; 8 nucleotides line up with TRBD2. Germline assignment: CDR1 MNHEY and CDR2 SMNVEV (reference sequence). J was trimmed by 4 bases and V by 6 bases; bases with no gene match: 8. There are 15 residues in the CDR3. The CDR3: CASRLGLGGYNEQFF. CDR3 nucleotide sequence: TGTGCCAGCAGGTTGGGACTAGGGGGATACAATGAGCAGTTCTTC.

As DNA, the CDR3 is TGCGCCAGCAGCCAAGATCTGCACACTAGCGGGGGAGAGACCCAGTACTTC. Its translation is CASSQDLHTSGGETQYF. J is TRBJ2-5 and V is TRBV4-1; 11 bases line up with TRBD2. V trimming: 0 bases; J trimming: 4 bases; junction bases outside the gene matches: 7. Germline V gene sequence: CDR1 MGHRA, CDR2 YSYEKL. This CDR3 comprises 17 residues.

This chain links TRBV7-9 with TRBJ2-3; 13 bases are a match to TRBD2. The CDR3 length is 18 residues. Germline V gene data show CDR1 as SEHNR and CDR2 as FQNEAQ (reference sequence). V lost 5 bases and J lost 3; bases outside the gene matches: 11. CDR3 region: CASSTSPRTSGSTDTQYF. The DNA for the CDR3 is TGTGCCAGCAGCACTAGCCCCCGGACTAGCGGGAGTACAGATACGCAGTATTTT.

To note about this clone: The sample holds other DNA sequences that translate to the same CDR3. This chain links TRBV9 with TRBJ1-1; TRBD1 is a possible D gene (6 bases). This CDR3 is 17 amino acids long. Trimming pared 6 bases from V and 0 bases from J, leaving 21 bases between. Per the germline V gene, CDR1 is SGDLS and CDR2 is YYNGEE. CDR3 sequence reads: CASTRRAGVAMNTEAFF. CDR3 coding DNA: TGTGCCAGCACCCGACGGGCAGGGGTGGCAATGAACACTGAAGCTTTCTTT.

The rearrangement links TRBV4-3 to TRBJ2-3, with D hard to call. V was clipped by 1 base and J by 2 bases, with 22 bases between them. Germline CDR1 is LGHNA and CDR2 is YSLEER. The CDR3 runs 19 residues. The CDR3 loop reads CASSQVADRRVLATDTQYF. In DNA form, the CDR3 reads TGCGCCAGCAGCCAAGTGGCCGACCGTAGGGTTCTCGCCACAGATACGCAGTATTTT.

The V gene is TRBV7-2, the J gene TRBJ2-7; TRBD2 aligns across 10 bases. Germline-derived CDR1 and CDR2 are SGHTA and FQGNSA. V lost 6 bases to trimming and J lost 6 bases; unmatched junction nucleotides: 14. The CDR3 extends over 16 amino acids. The CDR3 coding sequence is TGTGCCAGCAGGTCCCTGAGCGGGAGGGCCGATATCGAGCAGTACTTC. This encodes CASRSLSGRADIEQYF.

This clone has just a few counts. The chain uses TRBV7-9 and TRBJ1-1; D gene uncertain. CDR1 and CDR2 from the germline V gene are SEHNR and FQNEAQ (reference sequence). This CDR3 contains 12 residues. V dropped 2 bases and J dropped 10 bases, with 11 bases sitting between them. This CDR3 is CASSLSYGVAFF. Written as DNA, the CDR3 is TGTGCCAGCAGCTTATCTTACGGGGTAGCTTTCTTT. The full variable domain, with the rest looked up from reference TRBV7-9 and TRBJ1-1, is DTGVSQNPRHKITKRGQNVTFRCDPISEHNRLYWYRQTLGQGPEFLTYFQNEAQLEKSRLLSDRFSAERPKGSFSTLEIQRTEQGDSAMYLCASSLSYGVAFFGQGTRLTVV.

This clone was detected only once. At one of its ends the junction is not consistent with the germline gene, which may arise from a read error. The V and J genes are TRBV19 and TRBJ1-1; TRBD1 aligns across 10 bases. From germline, CDR1 is LNHDA and CDR2 SQIVND (reference sequence). This CDR3 region has 13 residues. As DNA, the CDR3 is TGTGCCAGTAGTATTGAGCCCGGGACAGGGGAACTTTTT. This codes for CASSIEPGTGELF.

V usage is TRBV11-2 and J usage is TRBJ2-7; possible D gene TRBD2, 6 bases. CDR3 size: 14 residues. The germline CDR1 and CDR2 sequences are SGHAT and FQNNGV. The germline V and J ends were trimmed by 2 bases and 7 bases, with 15 bases remaining between them. The chain's CDR3 is CASSLLLRDSEQYF. In DNA form, the CDR3 reads TGTGCCAGCAGCTTATTACTCCGGGACTCTGAGCAGTACTTC.

The chain links TRBV4-3 to TRBJ2-3; D is ambiguous. The V end was cut by 0 bases, the J end by 5 bases, with 12 bases between. Germline CDR1 LGHNA, CDR2 YSLEER. The CDR3 has 15 residues. CDR3 in DNA: TGCGCCAGCAGCCAAGAGGGAAGCGTCGGAGATACGCAGTATTTT. Translating gives CASSQEGSVGDTQYF.

In its sample, this clone was seen a few times. This chain connects TRBV7-9 to TRBJ1-1; the D gene is possibly TRBD1 (5 bases). Trimming left V 1 base short and J 4 bases short, with 7 bases between. CDR3 length: 13 amino acids. In germline, CDR1 is SEHNR, CDR2 FQNEAQ (reference sequence). In DNA, the CDR3 is TGTGCCAGCAGCTTAGGTGGGGCCACTGAAGCTTTCTTT. Its translation is CASSLGGATEAFF.

The rearrangement links TRBV2 to TRBJ2-5; D is possibly TRBD2 (5 bases). The CDR3 contains 15 residues. V lost 2 bases and J lost 4, with 14 bases in between. Per germline, CDR1 SNHLY and CDR2 FYNNEI. The CDR3 DNA is TGTGCCAGCAGTGAACGGGTGGGAGCCCGAGAGACCCAGTACTTC. It encodes CASSERVGARETQYF.

Only one count was recorded for this clone. The chain is built from TRBV25-1 and TRBJ2-7, with 8 bases fitting TRBD1. Germline CDR1 reads MGHDK; CDR2 reads SYGVNS. The CDR3 has 18 amino acids. Trimming cost V 4 bases and J 3 bases; bases outside gene matches: 17. CDR3 in DNA: TGTGCCAGCAGTGCAAGTCCGGGACAGGTATCTCAACACTACGAGCAGTACTTC. Translated, it gives CASSASPGQVSQHYEQYF.